Shown below are 22 T cell receptor beta chains from a single sample sequenced in a study of T cell clusters in autoimmune cytopenias. Some 38,000 genome equivalents of blood DNA were amplified for TRB. One tube held mixed TRB-A and TRB-B primer pools for touch-down PCR. TCRdb reprocessed the multiplex PCR reads; each CDR3 protein has one entry and no DNA is given. This sample carries about 3,200 distinct CDR3 sequences, with roughly 3.5% going to the ten biggest clones. The sequenced sample was peripheral blood. The receptors stem from a human donor with an autoimmune cytopenia or autoimmune hepatitis (not recorded which).

Considering frequency, this clonotype is medium-sized (0.01 to 0.1%). The rearrangement joins TRBV29-1 to TRBJ2-1; the D call of TRBD2 rests on TCRdb alone, since no DNA is present to check it. The CDR3 covers 16 residues. Germline V lookup: CDR1 SQVTM, CDR2 ANQGSEA. CDR3 amino acids: CSARGSSGGDYDEQFF.

By frequency, this clonotype registers medium-sized. The chain combines TRBV20-1 with TRBJ2-3. This CDR3 comprises 13 residues. Germline CDR1 and CDR2: DFQATT and SNEGSKA (reference sequence). This CDR3 reads CSASRDGADTQYF.

By frequency, this clonotype is medium-sized. CDR3 sequence: CAWSTTPYGYTF. The rearrangement links TRBV30 to TRBJ1-2. Per the germline V gene, CDR1 is GTSNPN and CDR2 is SVGIG (reference sequence). This CDR3 contains 12 residues.

This clonotype shows up as medium-sized by frequency. The rearrangement uses TRBV28 and TRBJ2-3; lacking DNA, the TRBD2 call made by TCRdb goes unchecked. This CDR3 has 13 amino acids. Germline CDR1 is MDHEN and CDR2 is SYDVKM. The CDR3 loop reads CASWDSFTDTQYF.

Considering frequency, this clonotype is medium-sized (0.01 to 0.1%). The J gene is TRBJ2-5, the V gene TRBV27; TCRdb gives TRBD1 as the D gene, but with no DNA this cannot be confirmed. Per the germline V gene, CDR1 is MNHEY and CDR2 is SMNVEV (reference sequence). CDR3 length equals 14 residues. The CDR3 loop reads CASSARGLQETQYF.

This clonotype registers medium-sized by frequency. The chain employs TRBV10-1 and TRBJ2-2; TCRdb outputs TRBD1, but without DNA this stays unchecked. CDR1 is WNHNN and CDR2 is SYGVQD in the germline V gene (reference sequence). The CDR3 totals 16 residues. The CDR3 here is CARGTGQGAFTGELFF.

This clonotype is classed as medium-sized by frequency. V gene TRBV5-6 combines with J gene TRBJ1-6. CDR1 and CDR2 from the germline V gene are SGHDT and YYEEEE. This CDR3 comprises 14 residues. The CDR3 sequence: CASSLRSYNSPLHF.

This clonotype is medium-sized by frequency. V and J are TRBV19 and TRBJ2-5; the TRBD1 assignment by TCRdb is unverifiable without DNA. CDR1 and CDR2 from the germline V gene are LNHDA and SQIVND (reference sequence). CDR3 length: 15 amino acids. The CDR3 sequence: CASSIGRGIGETQYF.

Frequency places this clonotype as medium-sized. This rearrangement joins TRBV12-3 or TRBV12-4 to TRBJ2-7; without DNA, the TCRdb call of TRBD2 cannot be checked. The CDR3 totals 14 residues. CDR3 residues: CASRGSGLFDEQYF.

Its frequency marks this clonotype as medium-sized. This sequence joins TRBV5-6 and TRBJ1-1; TCRdb outputs TRBD1, but without DNA this stays unchecked. This CDR3 has 14 residues. Germline CDR1 is SGHDT and CDR2 is YYEEEE. Here the CDR3 reads CASSLTPGYTEAFF. Variable domain in full (rest from reference TRBV5-6 and TRBJ1-1): DAGVTQSPTHLIKTRGQQVTLRCSPKSGHDTVSWYQQALGQGPQFIFQYYEEEERQRGNFPDRFSGHQFPNYSSELNVNALLLGDSALYLCASSLTPGYTEAFFGQGTRLTVV.

This clonotype ranks as medium-sized in terms of frequency. The rearrangement joins TRBV24-1 to TRBJ2-2. The CDR3 runs to 12 residues. Germline CDR1 is KGHDR and CDR2 is SFDVKD. The CDR3 loop is CATSDPARELFF.

This clonotype is medium-sized by frequency. The V call is TRBV6-5, the J call TRBJ2-5; as DNA is missing, the TRBD1 call by TCRdb cannot be tested. The CDR3 covers 14 residues. Germline V lookup: CDR1 MNHEY, CDR2 SVGAGI. This CDR3 is CASRRGGIEETQYF.

This clonotype shows up as medium-sized by frequency. The CDR3 loop is CSASVQGVREKLFF. The chain uses TRBV20-1 and TRBJ1-4; without DNA, the TCRdb call of TRBD1 cannot be checked. The CDR3 totals 14 residues. Germline V gene lookup returns CDR1 DFQATT and CDR2 SNEGSKA (reference sequence).

This clonotype is medium-sized by frequency. The chain carries TRBV6-5 and TRBJ2-1; TCRdb picks TRBD2, but there is no DNA to check that call. CDR1 and CDR2 (germline): MNHEY, SVGAGI. This CDR3 is 16 amino acids long. CDR3 protein: CASSYLSGRADNEQFF.

This clonotype counts as medium-sized by frequency. The chain's CDR3 is CASSLALTRNEKLFF. The chain recombines TRBV13 with TRBJ1-4. The V gene's germline CDR1 is PRHDT and CDR2 FYEKMQ (reference sequence). The CDR3 runs to 15 residues.

This clonotype is identified as medium-sized from frequency. This chain connects TRBV20-1 to TRBJ1-2; TCRdb lists TRBD1, though no DNA is available to test this call. Germline CDR1 DFQATT, CDR2 SNEGSKA (reference sequence). The CDR3 loop spans 18 amino acids. CDR3 amino acids: CSAPHFPTRDSNFYGYTF.

This clonotype is medium-sized by frequency. V usage is TRBV6-2 or TRBV6-3 and J usage is TRBJ2-7; TCRdb gives TRBD2 as the D gene, but with no DNA this cannot be confirmed. The CDR3 is 17 residues long. The germline V gene encodes CDR1 MNHEY and CDR2 SVGEGT. This chain's CDR3 is CASSFSGVGASSYEQYF.

This clonotype is labeled medium-sized (0.01 to 0.1%) based on frequency. The chain joins TRBV20-1 to TRBJ2-7; TCRdb gives TRBD1 as the D gene, but with no DNA this cannot be confirmed. Per germline, CDR1 DFQATT and CDR2 SNEGSKA (reference sequence). This CDR3 has 13 residues. The CDR3 loop is CSARRGSSYEQYF.

This clonotype is labeled medium-sized based on frequency. The CDR3 spells CASSTAPGWETQYF. J is TRBJ2-5 and V is TRBV28; TCRdb reports TRBD1, a call that lacks DNA to check it against. Germline V gives CDR1 MDHEN, CDR2 SYDVKM. The CDR3 has 14 residues.

Judged by frequency, this clonotype is medium-sized. The chain links TRBV20-1 to TRBJ2-7; there is no DNA to check the TCRdb D call of TRBD1. Germline assignment: CDR1 DFQATT and CDR2 SNEGSKA (reference sequence). The CDR3 extends over 14 amino acids. The CDR3 spells CSAPRGTKNYEQYF.

The J gene is TRBJ1-4, the V gene TRBV27; the TCRdb call, TRBD1, lacks DNA for checking. This CDR3 is built from 14 residues. Germline assignment: CDR1 MNHEY and CDR2 SMNVEV (reference sequence). The CDR3 sequence is CASRDRRRNEKLFF.

By frequency, this clonotype is medium-sized (0.01 to 0.1%). The rearrangement joins TRBV5-1 to TRBJ1-1. CDR3 length: 14 residues. CDR1 is SGHRS, CDR2 YFSETQ, per germline. The CDR3 protein is CASSLHGWNTEAFF. Supplemented by reference TRBV5-1 and TRBJ1-1, the full variable domain reads KAGVTQTPRYLIKTRGQQVTLSCSPISGHRSVSWYQQTPGQGLQFLFEYFSETQRNKGNFPGRFSGRQFSNSRSEMNVSTLELGDSALYLCASSLHGWNTEAFFGQGTRLTVV.